These T cell receptor beta chains were read from a single sample in a study of shared clonotypes between healthy human individuals. The repertoire was sequenced with immunoSEQ multiplex PCR; TCRdb's copy has only in-frame clones and lacks some. The sample contains a few million clones, 93% of which appear only once. Material for sequencing was naive CD4+ T cells from PBMCs. The receptors shown here come from a man between 18 and 29 years old in good health. Some clones in this sample may be carry-over from other donors' samples. The CDR3 runs from the conserved cysteine through the conserved F or W. A D gene is named only where the DNA matches it firmly. Clone sizes are given selectively: once, few, many, or a class where the clone is expanded.

d_call j_call clone_size v_call cdr3_aa cdr3_nt
TRBD2 TRBJ2-1 NA TRBV7-3 CASSPRGENEQFF TGTGCCAGCAGCCCCCGGGGGGAGAATGAGCAGTTCTTC
TRBD2 TRBJ2-1 NA TRBV9 CASSALTSGRDNEQFF TGTGCCAGCAGCGCCCTGACTAGCGGGAGGGACAATGAGCAGTTCTTC
TRBD2 TRBJ2-5 NA TRBV29-1 CSAAAGGETQYF TGCAGCGCCGCCGCGGGGGGAGAGACCCAGTACTTC
NA TRBJ2-1 once TRBV15 CATSRVGTGLYNEQFF TGTGCCACCAGCAGAGTGGGAACAGGCCTCTACAATGAGCAGTTCTTC
TRBD1 TRBJ2-6 NA TRBV5-4 CASSPTGAGANVLTF TGTGCCAGCAGCCCGACAGGGGCTGGGGCCAACGTCCTGACTTTC
NA TRBJ1-5 few TRBV28 CASSFRQSYQPQHF TGTGCCAGCAGTTTTCGACAGAGCTATCAGCCCCAGCATTTT
TRBD1 TRBJ1-4 NA TRBV7-9 CASSLGDRGNEKLFF TGTGCCAGCAGCTTAGGGGACAGGGGGAATGAAAAACTGTTTTTT
TRBD1 TRBJ1-3 NA TRBV27 CASSTRTGTGNTIYF TGTGCCAGCAGTACGCGGACAGGTACTGGAAACACCATATATTTT
NA TRBJ1-1 few TRBV6-1 CASSESGIAPNTEAFF TGTGCCAGCAGTGAATCGGGGATAGCGCCGAACACTGAAGCTTTCTTT
NA TRBJ2-4 once TRBV28 CASSLRLVPGKNIQYF TGTGCCAGCAGTTTAAGGCTGGTCCCGGGCAAAAACATTCAGTACTTC
NA TRBJ2-3 NA TRBV7-3 CASSLTGLGPDTQYF TGTGCCAGCAGCTTAACAGGGCTAGGGCCAGATACGCAGTATTTT
TRBD1 TRBJ2-7 NA TRBV2 CASSVQGDEQYF TGTGCCAGCAGTGTCCAGGGGGACGAGCAGTACTTC
NA TRBJ1-1 NA TRBV18 CASSIQGSTEAFF TGTGCCAGCTCAATACAGGGTTCCACTGAAGCTTTCTTT
NA TRBJ1-1 NA TRBV9 CASSANQGIGTEAFF TGTGCCAGCAGCGCCAACCAGGGGATTGGGACTGAAGCTTTCTTT
NA TRBJ2-7 NA TRBV5-6 CASSLGLWSSYEQYF TGTGCCAGCAGCTTGGGACTTTGGAGCTCCTACGAGCAGTACTTC
NA TRBJ1-1 NA TRBV28 CASTGSDTEAFF TGTGCCAGCACAGGGAGCGACACTGAAGCTTTCTTT
NA TRBJ2-2 NA TRBV5-8 CASRPQGLTGELFF TGTGCCAGCAGACCCCAGGGGCTCACCGGGGAGCTGTTTTTT
NA TRBJ2-2 once TRBV6-4 CASSPTGTDTGELFF TGTGCCAGCAGTCCTACGGGGACCGACACCGGGGAGCTGTTTTTT
NA TRBJ2-5 NA TRBV5-1 CASSSSPTGTQETQYF TGCGCCAGCAGCTCGAGCCCGACAGGTACCCAAGAGACCCAGTACTTC
NA TRBJ2-7 NA TRBV7-6 CASSLVAEAVGEQYF TGTGCCAGCAGCTTAGTCGCCGAAGCGGTTGGCGAGCAGTACTTC
NA TRBJ2-2 NA TRBV27 CASSRSRNTGELFF TGTGCCAGCAGTCGCTCCCGAAACACCGGGGAGCTGTTTTTT
NA TRBJ1-6 once TRBV7-9 CASSLGYRNSPLHF TGTGCCAGCAGCTTAGGGTACAGAAATTCACCCCTCCACTTT
TRBD2 TRBJ2-7 NA TRBV5-6 CASSTGLAGVYRGDEQYF TGTGCCAGCAGCACGGGACTAGCGGGAGTTTATCGAGGGGACGAGCAGTACTTC
NA TRBJ2-5 NA TRBV5-1 CASSFAASGETQYF TGCGCCAGCAGCTTTGCGGCTTCGGGGGAGACCCAGTACTTC
NA TRBJ2-5 once TRBV5-8 CASSSVGLRRETQYF TGTGCCAGCAGCTCCGTAGGGCTCCGAAGGGAGACCCAGTACTTC
NA TRBJ1-1 NA TRBV6-1 CASSARANTEAFF TGTGCCAGCAGTGCTCGAGCGAACACTGAAGCTTTCTTT
TRBD1 TRBJ1-1 NA TRBV9 CASSPRPRTGDTEAFF TGTGCCAGCAGCCCCCGACCTAGGACAGGAGACACTGAAGCTTTCTTT
NA TRBJ1-2 NA TRBV18 CASSPVSAPNTF TGTGCCAGCTCACCAGTCAGCGCCCCTAACACCTTC
NA TRBJ2-7 NA TRBV30 CAWSAVLYEQYF TGTGCCTGGAGTGCCGTCCTCTACGAGCAGTACTTC
NA TRBJ1-5 NA TRBV7-9 CASSLRGGEPQHF TGTGCCAGCAGCTTAAGGGGGGGGGAGCCCCAGCATTTT
TRBD1 TRBJ2-7 NA TRBV7-2 CASRTGTGSYEQYF TGTGCCAGCAGGACCGGGACAGGCTCCTACGAGCAGTACTTC
NA TRBJ2-6 NA TRBV7-2 CASSLSPSGANVLTF TGTGCCAGCAGCTTAAGTCCCTCTGGGGCCAACGTCCTGACTTTC
TRBD1 TRBJ2-5 NA TRBV6-6 CASRYRGQETQYF TGTGCCAGCAGGTACAGGGGGCAAGAGACCCAGTACTTC
NA TRBJ2-7 NA TRBV5-1 CASSLGRPYEQYF TGCGCCAGCAGCCTTGGCCGGCCTTACGAGCAGTACTTC
NA TRBJ2-1 once TRBV6-1 CASSEGYRVGDNEQFF TGTGCCAGCAGTGAAGGGTATAGGGTTGGCGACAATGAGCAGTTCTTC
TRBD1 TRBJ2-2 NA TRBV5-1 CASSLRQGTGELFF TGCGCCAGCAGCTTGCGACAGGGGACCGGGGAGCTGTTTTTT
TRBD1 TRBJ1-2 NA TRBV11-2 CASSLFSPGQGGGYTF TGTGCCAGCAGCCTCTTTTCCCCGGGACAGGGAGGAGGCTACACCTTC
TRBD2 TRBJ2-3 NA TRBV28 CASSTGGPGDTQYF TGTGCCAGCAGTACGGGAGGGCCTGGAGATACGCAGTATTTT
NA TRBJ2-1 NA TRBV7-2 CASSLTLSGPINEQFF TGTGCCAGCAGCTTAACACTAAGCGGCCCCATCAATGAGCAGTTCTTC
TRBD2 TRBJ2-2 NA TRBV7-9 CASSPNSGRANTGELFF TGTGCCAGCAGCCCCAATAGCGGGCGGGCTAACACCGGGGAGCTGTTTTTT
NA TRBJ2-2 NA TRBV5-1 CASSLAGVNTGELFF TGCGCCAGCAGCTTGGCAGGGGTGAACACCGGGGAGCTGTTTTTT
NA TRBJ1-1 NA TRBV4-2 CASSQERVSTEAFF TGTGCCAGCAGCCAAGAGAGGGTGAGCACTGAAGCTTTCTTT
NA TRBJ1-1 NA TRBV9 CASSPSIPPPAFF TGTGCCAGCAGCCCAAGCATTCCTCCCCCAGCTTTCTTT